This T cell receptor beta chain was documented in a study of long-term antiretroviral therapy in people with HIV. Overall study context: By about a decade, the earliest samples predate the 2015 immediate-ART recommendation.

Researchers ran immunoSEQ v3.0 at survey level. Sequencing aimed at about 35,000-55,000 T-cell genomes per sample. Libraries were prepared by immunoSEQ multiplex PCR; TCRdb keeps only in-frame clonotypes and omits some of them. The sample holds 20,000 to 25,000 clones, about 86% seen once. Per germline, CDR1 GTSNPN and CDR2 SVGIG (reference sequence). The CDR3 is 13 residues long. Trimming took off 2 bases at V and 6 bases at J, with 10 bases between the two ends. V and J are TRBV30 and TRBJ2-2; D might be TRBD1 (6 bases). The specimen was unsorted PBMCs, collected 1.3 years after starting antiretroviral therapy. This receptor was obtained from a man aged 55 to 70 with HIV. CDR3 sequence reads: CAWSSGAPGELFF. CDR3 DNA sequence: TGTGCCTGGAGTTCAGGGGCCCCCGGGGAGCTGTTTTTT. Drawing the rest from reference TRBV30 and TRBJ2-2, the complete variable domain is SQTIHQWPATLVQPVGSPLSLECTVEGTSNPNLYWYRQAAGRGLQLLFYSVGIGQISSEVPQNLSASRPQDRQFILSSKKLLLSDSGFYLCAWSSGAPGELFFGEGSRLTVL.